The entry that follows covers one T cell receptor (beta chain) sequence. Its specificity is unknown. The sample comes from a study of CXCR3-negative and CXCR3-positive naive CD8 T cells. The overall study: There were around 140 million TRB reads altogether, and each library had about 1.5 +/- 0.3 million of them.

CDR1 and CDR2 (germline): SEHNR, FQNEAQ (reference sequence). The CDR3 is made up of 15 amino acids. Libraries of TRB cDNA were made by 5' RACE and carried UMIs. TCRdb re-called the 5' RACE reads; one entry per CDR3 protein, DNA not given. Listed are roughly 140,000 distinct CDR3 sequences; approximately 0.27% falls within the top ten. Study-wide results and caveats: Whereas memory cells differed, naive CXCR3-negative and CXCR3-positive cells shared similar TRBV-TRBJ usage. Hydrophobicity was higher for TRB CDR3s found in CXCR3-positive naive cells than in CXCR3-negative naive cells. Diversity was high in both naive subsets and much lower in memory cells.

Naive CD8+ T cells showed a CD45RO-CCR7+CD27+CD95- phenotype. This clonotype originated in a human donor in good health. Some clones in this sample may be carry-over from other donors' samples. This chain connects TRBV7-9 to TRBJ1-5. Source material: naive CXCR3+ CD8+ T cells from blood. Subset here: CD45RO-CCR7+CD27+CD95- naive CD8+ T cells expressing CXCR3 (TNR3+). CDR3 region: CASSLAGYADQPQHF.